The 9 T cell receptor beta chains reported below all come from one sample, sequenced in a study of T cell changes during pregnancy in multiple sclerosis. The repertoire was sequenced with immunoSEQ multiplex PCR; TCRdb's copy has only in-frame clones and lacks some. The table has tens of thousands of clones, 94% seen once. This material consisted of CD4+ T cells from peripheral blood mononuclear cells, taken after pregnancy. These receptors all come from a female donor with multiple sclerosis, enrolled in a pregnancy study.

The rearrangement uses TRBV28 and TRBJ1-5, with 8 nucleotides matching TRBD1. CDR1 is MDHEN and CDR2 is SYDVKM in the germline V gene. The CDR3 contains 15 residues. V shed 2 bases and J 4 bases; nucleotides not matched to a gene: 4. CDR3 residues: CASSLVQGGNQPQHF. The CDR3 DNA sequence: TGTGCCAGCAGTTTAGTACAGGGGGGGAATCAGCCCCAGCATTTT.

The rearrangement joins TRBV5-1 to TRBJ2-5; 11 bases agree with TRBD1. The CDR3 sequence is 15 residues long. V shed 3 bases, J shed 4 bases, and the junction held 5 bases outside the gene matches. Germline CDR1 SGHRS, CDR2 YFSETQ. CDR3 loop: CASSSPGQGVETQYF. DNA for the CDR3: TGCGCCAGCAGCTCACCGGGACAGGGGGTAGAGACCCAGTACTTC.

The rearrangement links TRBV5-1 to TRBJ2-7, with D unclear. Trimming shortened V by 1 base and J by 0 bases, and 14 bases separated the two germline ends. There are 16 residues in the CDR3. The germline V gene has CDR1 SGHRS and CDR2 YFSETQ. CDR3: CASSLNFAYDSYEQYF. The CDR3 nucleotides are TGCGCCAGCAGCTTGAATTTTGCGTATGACTCCTACGAGCAGTACTTC.

The CDR3 DNA reads TGTGCCAGCAGCTGGGACAGGGGCCATGAGCAGTTCTTC. It codes for CASSWDRGHEQFF. The rearrangement joins TRBV11-3 to TRBJ2-1, with 10 bases aligning to TRBD1. Unmatched junction bases numbered 2, after V lost 4 bases and J lost 8 bases. Per germline, CDR1 SGHNT and CDR2 YENEEA. CDR3 length: 13 amino acids.

Only one count was recorded for this clone. The chain combines TRBV6-6 with TRBJ2-1; possible D gene TRBD2, 6 bases. CDR3 size: 15 residues. From germline, CDR1 is MNHNY and CDR2 SVGAGI (reference sequence). V lost 5 bases to trimming and J lost 3 bases, with 14 bases between them. CDR3: CASSTSRGLYNEQFF. The CDR3 DNA is TGTGCCAGCAGTACGTCCCGGGGACTCTACAATGAGCAGTTCTTC.

V is TRBV23-1 and J is TRBJ1-5; D is ambiguous. Being an ORF, TRBV23-1 has a function that is uncertain. V was pared by 0 bases and J by 1 base, with 7 bases between. The CDR3 is 15 amino acids. CDR3 region: CASSQSSLSNQPQHF. The CDR3 DNA reads TGCGCCAGCAGTCAATCTAGCCTGAGCAATCAGCCCCAGCATTTT.

The chain employs TRBV27 and TRBJ2-1; 10 nucleotides align to TRBD2. The CDR3 contains 13 residues. Losses at the gene ends were 5 bases for V and 10 bases for J; bases not matched to a gene: 5. From germline, CDR1 is MNHEY and CDR2 SMNVEV (reference sequence). The CDR3 loop reads CASSLLTSGEQFF. The DNA for the CDR3 is TGTGCCAGCAGTCTCCTGACTAGCGGGGAGCAGTTCTTC.

This clone was seen only once. This chain links TRBV11-2 with TRBJ2-6; D might be TRBD2 (5 bases). With 8 bases removed from V and 0 bases from J, the gap between germline ends came to 11 bases. CDR3 length: 15 residues. CDR1 SGHAT and CDR2 FQNNGV come from the germline V gene. In DNA form, the CDR3 reads TGTGCCAGCGAGGGTTCTAACTCTGGGGCCAACGTCCTGACTTTC. Amino acid sequence: CASEGSNSGANVLTF.

The V call is TRBV7-8, the J call TRBJ1-2, with D possibly TRBD1 on 5 matching bases. The V end was cut by 7 bases, the J end by 2 bases, with 14 bases between. Germline V gives CDR1 SGHVS, CDR2 FQNEAQ. The CDR3 length is 14 residues. CDR3 amino acids: CASTPGGGNYGYTF. The CDR3 nucleotides are TGTGCCAGCACCCCCGGGGGGGGAAACTATGGCTACACCTTC.